Following are 14 T cell receptor beta chains from one sample sequenced in a study of post-analysis software for immune sequencing data. Study-wide findings and caveats: Patients had higher frequencies than controls of a handful of TRBV segments, including TRBV5-6, TRBV5-1 and TRBV20-1.

TCR beta cDNA libraries included unique molecular identifiers. Via MiXCR, TCRdb re-called the PCR reads, giving one row per CDR3 protein. The data contain hundreds of thousands of distinct CDR3 sequences, just under 30% of them singletons. These receptors have no known antigen. The sample comprised blood. All receptors derive from a girl between 5 and 17 years old with multiple sclerosis.

The gene calls are TRBV29-1 and TRBJ2-3, with a possible D match to TRBD2 (6 bases). This CDR3 is 13 amino acids long. Trimming removed 7 bases from V and 1 base from J, with 12 bases in between. Germline V gives CDR1 SQVTM, CDR2 ANQGSEA. The CDR3 is CSARDSGTDTQYF. CDR3 nucleotide sequence: TGCAGCGCCAGGGACTCTGGCACAGATACGCAGTATTTT.

This clonotype appeared a few times. This chain connects TRBV7-9 to TRBJ2-5, with D perhaps matching TRBD2 (6 bases). The CDR3 totals 15 residues. Trimming took off 5 bases at V and 4 bases at J, with 17 bases between the two ends. Germline assignment: CDR1 SEHNR and CDR2 FQNEAQ (reference sequence). CDR3 in amino acids: CASSPPGTSRETQYF. The CDR3 nucleotides are TGTGCCAGCAGCCCGCCCGGGACTTCAAGAGAGACCCAGTACTTC.

This sequence joins TRBV12-3 or TRBV12-4 and TRBJ1-1, with a tentative D call TRBD1 (6 bases). This CDR3 has 14 amino acids. The V and J ends lost 6 bases and 2 bases respectively, with 13 bases between them. CDR3 nucleotide sequence: TGTGCCAGCAGGGCGGACAGAAGAAACACTGAAGCTTTCTTT. This gives the protein CASRADRRNTEAFF.

The chain couples TRBV5-6 to TRBJ2-2; possible D gene TRBD2, 5 bases. V gave up 4 bases and J gave up 3 bases, with 13 bases separating them. Per the germline V gene, CDR1 is SGHDT and CDR2 is YYEEEE. CDR3 length: 15 residues. CDR3: CASSLGLLHTGELFF. CDR3 sequence (DNA): TGTGCCAGCAGCCTAGGACTGCTTCACACCGGGGAGCTGTTTTTT.

V is TRBV6-4 and J is TRBJ2-7; the match to TRBD2 covers 12 bases. The DNA end is a closer match to TRBJ2-5, so the J assignment may be wrong. The CDR3 loop spans 15 amino acids. The germline gives CDR1 MRHNA, CDR2 SNTAGT. As DNA, the CDR3 is TGTGCCAGCAGTGCACTAGCGGGAGGACGACGGACCCAGTACTTC. Its translation is CASSALAGGRRTQYF.

This clonotype came up many times. This rearrangement joins TRBV29-1 to TRBJ2-7; D call uncertain. From germline, CDR1 is SQVTM and CDR2 ANQGSEA. The V end lost 4 bases, the J end lost 0 bases, and 10 bases lay between the germline ends. The CDR3 is made up of 13 amino acids. The CDR3 sequence is CSVATRLSYEQYF. The CDR3, as DNA: TGCAGCGTTGCAACAAGGCTCTCCTACGAGCAGTACTTC.

The rearrangement uses TRBV7-2 and TRBJ2-1, with 7 bases that match TRBD1. The trim removed 5 bases at V and 15 bases at J, leaving 16 bases unmatched. Germline assignment: CDR1 SGHTA and CDR2 FQGNSA. The CDR3 sequence is 14 residues long. The CDR3 sequence is CASSTYSPTGQWFF. The CDR3 DNA sequence: TGTGCCAGCAGCACCTATTCCCCGACAGGGCAATGGTTCTTC.

CDR3 residues: CSVVQGGLNTEAFF. Here the CDR3 DNA reads TGCAGCGTTGTACAAGGGGGGCTGAACACTGAAGCTTTCTTT. The chain employs TRBV29-1 and TRBJ1-1; possibly TRBD1 for D (6 bases). This CDR3 is 14 amino acids long. V shed 4 bases and J shed 0 bases, with 12 bases lying between them. The germline gives CDR1 SQVTM, CDR2 ANQGSEA.

This clonotype showed up just a few times. V gene TRBV12-3 or TRBV12-4 combines with J gene TRBJ1-5; D is ambiguous. V was shortened by 7 bases and J by 5 bases, with 9 bases between the two germline ends. CDR3 length: 12 amino acids. The CDR3 DNA is TGTGCCAGCAACCTTGGACATCAGCCCCAGCATTTT. Residues: CASNLGHQPQHF.

This chain links TRBV27 with TRBJ1-4; a weak D match, TRBD1 (5 bases). The CDR3 is 13 amino acids. V lost 10 bases and J 7 bases, leaving 16 bases between the germline ends. Germline V gene sequence: CDR1 MNHEY, CDR2 SMNVEV (reference sequence). CDR3 amino acids: CATWDGGSEKLFF. As DNA, the CDR3 is TGTGCCACGTGGGACGGGGGGAGTGAAAAACTGTTTTTT. Together with reference TRBV27 and TRBJ1-4, the CDR3 gives the full variable domain: EAQVTQNPRYLITVTGKKLTVTCSQNMNHEYMSWYRQDPGLGLRQIYYSMNVEVTDKGDVPEGYKVSRKEKRNFPLILESPSPNQTSLYFCATWDGGSEKLFFGSGTQLSVL.

The genes are TRBV3-1 and TRBJ2-7; no clear D gene. The CDR3 is 14 amino acids. Deletions cut 2 bases from V and 1 base from J, with 9 bases between. Germline V CDR1 and CDR2: LGHDT, YNNKEL (reference sequence). The CDR3 loop reads CASSQSLGSYEQYF. The CDR3 region has the DNA TGTGCCAGCAGCCAATCCCTGGGTTCCTACGAGCAGTACTTC.

This clonotype was counted only a few times. The V and J genes are TRBV4-3 and TRBJ2-3; D not resolved. Per the germline V gene, CDR1 is LGHNA and CDR2 is YSLEER. Trimming cost V 0 bases and J 2 bases, with 12 bases left between them. This CDR3 has 16 residues. The CDR3 loop is CASSQDHDSSTDTQYF. DNA for the CDR3: TGCGCCAGCAGCCAAGATCACGACTCTTCCACAGATACGCAGTATTTT.

This clonotype has a handful of counts. The genes are TRBV28 and TRBJ1-5, with D maybe TRBD1 (6 bases). Trimming cost V 6 bases and J 1 base, with 13 bases left between them. The V gene's germline CDR1 is MDHEN and CDR2 SYDVKM. The CDR3 consists of 15 residues. CDR3 amino acids: CASSPRGGSNQPQHF. Here the CDR3 DNA reads TGTGCCAGCAGCCCCAGAGGGGGGAGCAATCAGCCCCAGCATTTT.

The V and J genes are TRBV2 and TRBJ2-2, with D unresolved. This CDR3 is built from 12 residues. Germline V gene sequence: CDR1 SNHLY, CDR2 FYNNEI. The ends were cut back, 3 bases at V and 6 bases at J, with 5 bases in the middle. The CDR3 reads CASSDYSGELFF. The CDR3 nucleotides read TGTGCCAGCAGTGATTATTCCGGGGAGCTGTTTTTT.